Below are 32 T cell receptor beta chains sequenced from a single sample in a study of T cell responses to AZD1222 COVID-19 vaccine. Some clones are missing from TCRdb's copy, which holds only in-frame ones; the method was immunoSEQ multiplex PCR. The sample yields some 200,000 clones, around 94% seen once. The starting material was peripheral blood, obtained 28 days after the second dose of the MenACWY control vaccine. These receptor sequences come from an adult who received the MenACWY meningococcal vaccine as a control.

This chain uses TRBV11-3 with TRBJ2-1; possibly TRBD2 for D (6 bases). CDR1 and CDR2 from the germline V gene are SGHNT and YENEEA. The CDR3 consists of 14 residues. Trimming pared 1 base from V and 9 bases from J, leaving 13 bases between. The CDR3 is CASSLGLGGSEQFF. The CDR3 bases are TGTGCCAGCAGCTTAGGACTGGGGGGAAGTGAGCAGTTCTTC.

The CDR3 DNA sequence: TGTGCCAGCTCACCACGTATACTCCACAGGATTGGGGACTACTACAATGAGCAGTTCTTC. Translated, it gives CASSPRILHRIGDYYNEQFF. The chain recombines TRBV18 with TRBJ2-1; 7 positions agree with TRBD2. V was clipped by 1 base and J by 3 bases; unmatched bases: 18. Germline lookup yields CDR1 KGHSH and CDR2 LQKENI. The CDR3 covers 20 residues. The variable domain in full, completed from reference TRBV18 and TRBJ2-1, reads NAGVMQNPRHLVRRRGQEARLRCSPMKGHSHVYWYRQLPEEGLKFMVYLQKENIIDESGMPKERFSAEFPKEGPSILRIQQVVRGDSAAYFCASSPRILHRIGDYYNEQFFGPGTRLTVL.

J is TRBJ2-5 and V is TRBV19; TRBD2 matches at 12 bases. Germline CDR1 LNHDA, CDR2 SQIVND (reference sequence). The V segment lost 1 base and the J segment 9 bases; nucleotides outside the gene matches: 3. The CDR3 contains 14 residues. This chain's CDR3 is CASSIAGTSGSQYF. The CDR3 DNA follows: TGTGCCAGTAGTATAGCGGGGACTAGCGGGTCCCAGTACTTC.

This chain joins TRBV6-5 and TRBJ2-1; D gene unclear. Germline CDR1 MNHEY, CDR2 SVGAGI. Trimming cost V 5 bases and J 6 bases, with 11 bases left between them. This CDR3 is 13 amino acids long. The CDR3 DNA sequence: TGTGCCAGCAGTCCCCTCATAGGCAATGAGCAGTTCTTC. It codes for CASSPLIGNEQFF.

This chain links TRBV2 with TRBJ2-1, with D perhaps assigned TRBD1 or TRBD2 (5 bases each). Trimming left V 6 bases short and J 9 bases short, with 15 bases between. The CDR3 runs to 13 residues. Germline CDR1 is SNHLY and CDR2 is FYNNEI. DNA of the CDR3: TGTGCCAGCAGCCTCCTACTTGGGGGTGAGCAGTTCTTC. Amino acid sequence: CASSLLLGGEQFF.

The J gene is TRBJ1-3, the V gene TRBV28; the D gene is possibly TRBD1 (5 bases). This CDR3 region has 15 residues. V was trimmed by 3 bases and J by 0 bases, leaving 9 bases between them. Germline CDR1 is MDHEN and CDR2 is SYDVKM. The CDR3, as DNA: TGTGCCAGCAGTTTTTCTGGGACCTCTGGAAACACCATATATTTT. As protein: CASSFSGTSGNTIYF.

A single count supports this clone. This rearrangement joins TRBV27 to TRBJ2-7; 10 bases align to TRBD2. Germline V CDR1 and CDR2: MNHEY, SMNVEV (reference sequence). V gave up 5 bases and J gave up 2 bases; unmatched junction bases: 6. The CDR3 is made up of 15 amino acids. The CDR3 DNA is TGTGCCAGCAGTGGACGACTAGCGGGCCCCTACGAGCAGTACTTC. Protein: CASSGRLAGPYEQYF.

The CDR3 loop is CASSEAPLGEQFF. The CDR3 nucleotides are TGCGCCAGCAGTGAGGCCCCCCTAGGAGAGCAGTTCTTC. The genes are TRBV10-1 and TRBJ2-1; D remains unclear. V was clipped by 2 bases and J by 10 bases, with 12 bases between them. The germline V gene encodes CDR1 WNHNN and CDR2 SYGVQD (reference sequence). This CDR3 contains 13 residues.

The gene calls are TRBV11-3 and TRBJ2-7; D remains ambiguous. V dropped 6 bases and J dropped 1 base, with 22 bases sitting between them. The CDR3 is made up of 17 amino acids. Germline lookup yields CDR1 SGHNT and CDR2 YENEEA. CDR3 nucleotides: TGTGCCAGCAGTCCTTTATCCGTCCCCTCCTCTTCCTACGAGCAGTACTTC. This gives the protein CASSPLSVPSSSYEQYF.

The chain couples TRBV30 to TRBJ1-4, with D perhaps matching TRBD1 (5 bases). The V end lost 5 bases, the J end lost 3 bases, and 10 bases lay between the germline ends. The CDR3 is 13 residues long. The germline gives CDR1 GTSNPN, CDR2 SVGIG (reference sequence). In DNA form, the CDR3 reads TGTGCCTGGGGAGACAGCCCTAATGAAAAACTGTTTTTT. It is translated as CAWGDSPNEKLFF.

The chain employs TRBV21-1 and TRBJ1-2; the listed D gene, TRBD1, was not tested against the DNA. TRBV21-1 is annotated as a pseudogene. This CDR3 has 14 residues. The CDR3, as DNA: TGTGCCAGCAGCAAACGAGCAGGGTTGTATGGCTACACCTTC. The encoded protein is CASSKRAGLYGYTF.

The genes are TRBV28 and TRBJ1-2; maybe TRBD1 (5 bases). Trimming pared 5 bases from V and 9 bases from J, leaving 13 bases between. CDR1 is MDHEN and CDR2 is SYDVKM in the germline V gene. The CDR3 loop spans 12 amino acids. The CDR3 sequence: CASSTGDSSYTF. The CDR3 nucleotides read TGTGCCAGCAGTACCGGGGACTCGAGCTACACCTTC.

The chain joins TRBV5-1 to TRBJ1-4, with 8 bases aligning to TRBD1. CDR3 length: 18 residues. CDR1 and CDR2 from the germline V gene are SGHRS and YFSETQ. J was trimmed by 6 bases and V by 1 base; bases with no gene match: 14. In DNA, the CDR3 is TGCGCCAGCAGCTTGTCTGGCTCCCCAGGGGGCAGGCATGAAAAACTGTTTTTT. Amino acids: CASSLSGSPGGRHEKLFF.

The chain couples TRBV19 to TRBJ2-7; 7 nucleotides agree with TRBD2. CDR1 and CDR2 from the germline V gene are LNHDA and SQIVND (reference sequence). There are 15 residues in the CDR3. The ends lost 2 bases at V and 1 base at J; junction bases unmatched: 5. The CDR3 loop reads CASSIRGGGSYEQYF. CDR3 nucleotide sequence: TGTGCCAGTAGTATAAGGGGCGGGGGTTCCTACGAGCAGTACTTC.

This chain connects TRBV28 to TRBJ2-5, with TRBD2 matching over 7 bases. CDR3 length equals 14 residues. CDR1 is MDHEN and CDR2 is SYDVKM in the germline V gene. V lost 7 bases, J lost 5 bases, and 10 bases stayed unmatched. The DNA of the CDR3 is TGTGCCAGCACCCTGGGGGGGGTTGGGGAGACCCAGTACTTC. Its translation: CASTLGGVGETQYF.

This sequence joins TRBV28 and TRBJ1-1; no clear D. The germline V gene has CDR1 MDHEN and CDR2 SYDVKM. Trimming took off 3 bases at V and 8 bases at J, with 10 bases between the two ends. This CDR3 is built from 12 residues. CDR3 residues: CASSFSRLEAFF. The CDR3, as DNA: TGTGCCAGCAGTTTTAGTCGCTTAGAAGCTTTCTTT.

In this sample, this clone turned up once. The chain's CDR3 is CASSFQGTSGTHTDTQYF. DNA for the CDR3: TGTGCCAGCAGCTTTCAGGGGACTAGCGGGACCCACACAGATACGCAGTATTTT. The chain links TRBV5-5 to TRBJ2-3; 13 positions match TRBD2. Germline assignment: CDR1 SGHKS and CDR2 YYEKEE (reference sequence). This CDR3 contains 18 residues. Losses at the gene ends were 2 bases for V and 2 bases for J; bases not matched to a gene: 8.

The DNA for the CDR3 is TGTGCCACCTCGACAGGGGGCGGGATCGGGGAGCTGTTTTTT. Encoded protein: CATSTGGGIGELFF. The V and J genes are TRBV19 and TRBJ2-2; 10 bases line up with TRBD1. J lost 7 bases, V lost 10 bases, and 9 bases had no gene match. Per germline, CDR1 LNHDA and CDR2 SQIVND (reference sequence). There are 14 residues in the CDR3.

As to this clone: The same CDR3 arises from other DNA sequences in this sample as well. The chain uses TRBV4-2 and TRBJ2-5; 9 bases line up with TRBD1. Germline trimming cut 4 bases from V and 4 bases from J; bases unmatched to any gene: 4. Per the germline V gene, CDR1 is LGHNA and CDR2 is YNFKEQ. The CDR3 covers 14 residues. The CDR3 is CASSLGQGRETQYF. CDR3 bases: TGTGCCAGCAGCCTGGGACAGGGCCGAGAGACCCAGTACTTC.

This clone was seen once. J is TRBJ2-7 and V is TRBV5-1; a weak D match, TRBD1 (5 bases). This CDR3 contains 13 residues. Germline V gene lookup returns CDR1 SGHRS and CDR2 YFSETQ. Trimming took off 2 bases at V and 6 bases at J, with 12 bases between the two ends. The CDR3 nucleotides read TGCGCCAGCAGCTTCGGTGCTAGGGGCGAGCAGTACTTC. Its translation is CASSFGARGEQYF.

The CDR3 DNA sequence: TGTGCCAGCAGTAACAGGGCATCTAATCAGCCCCAGCATTTT. Its protein is CASSNRASNQPQHF. The V gene is TRBV28, the J gene TRBJ1-5; a possible D gene is TRBD1 (6 bases). CDR1 is MDHEN and CDR2 is SYDVKM in the germline V gene. The ends were cut back, 5 bases at V and 4 bases at J, with 12 bases in the middle. The CDR3 has 14 amino acids.

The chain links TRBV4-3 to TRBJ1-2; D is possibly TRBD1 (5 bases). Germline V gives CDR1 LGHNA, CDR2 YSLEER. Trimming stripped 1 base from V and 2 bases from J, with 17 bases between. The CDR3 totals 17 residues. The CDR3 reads CASSQGYRGPPNYGYTF. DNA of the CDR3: TGCGCCAGCAGCCAAGGCTACCGGGGACCTCCAAACTATGGCTACACCTTC.

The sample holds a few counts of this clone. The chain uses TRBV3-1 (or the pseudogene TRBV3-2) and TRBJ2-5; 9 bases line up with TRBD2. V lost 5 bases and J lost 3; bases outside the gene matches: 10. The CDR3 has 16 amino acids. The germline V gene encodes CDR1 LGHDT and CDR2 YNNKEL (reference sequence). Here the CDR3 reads CASSIRLAVLEETQYF. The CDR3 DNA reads TGTGCCAGCAGCATCCGACTAGCGGTATTAGAAGAGACCCAGTACTTC.

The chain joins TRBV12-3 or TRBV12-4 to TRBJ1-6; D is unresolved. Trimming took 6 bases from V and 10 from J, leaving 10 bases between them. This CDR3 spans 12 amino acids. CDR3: CASSTPGSPLHF. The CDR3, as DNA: TGTGCCAGCAGCACTCCGGGGTCACCCCTCCACTTT.

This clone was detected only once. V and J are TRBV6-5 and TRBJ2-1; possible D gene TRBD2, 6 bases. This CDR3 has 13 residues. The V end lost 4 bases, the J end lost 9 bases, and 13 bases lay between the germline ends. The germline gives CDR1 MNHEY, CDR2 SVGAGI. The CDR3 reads CASSSDYSGEQFF. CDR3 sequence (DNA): TGTGCCAGCAGTTCGGACTATTCGGGTGAGCAGTTCTTC.

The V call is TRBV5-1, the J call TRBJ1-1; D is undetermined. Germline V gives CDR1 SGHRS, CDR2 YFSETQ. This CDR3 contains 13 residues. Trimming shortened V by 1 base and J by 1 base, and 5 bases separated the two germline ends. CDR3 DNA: TGCGCCAGCAGCTTGTCTCAGAACACTGAAGCTTTCTTT. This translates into CASSLSQNTEAFF.

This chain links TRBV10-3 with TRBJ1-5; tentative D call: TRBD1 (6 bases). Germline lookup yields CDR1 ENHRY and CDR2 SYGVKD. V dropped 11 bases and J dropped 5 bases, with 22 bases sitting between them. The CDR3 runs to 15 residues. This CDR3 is CAPQSRARGDQPQHF. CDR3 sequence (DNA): TGTGCCCCTCAATCACGGGCCAGGGGAGATCAGCCCCAGCATTTT.

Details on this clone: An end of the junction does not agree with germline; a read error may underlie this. CDR3 bases: TGTGCCAGCAGCCTTCTCCGGGACTTCATGTCGAATTTT. Protein product: CASSLLRDFMSNF. The chain combines TRBV5-8 with TRBJ2-3; D perhaps matches TRBD2 (6 bases). CDR3 size: 13 residues. Germline assignment: CDR1 SGHTS and CDR2 YDEGEE.

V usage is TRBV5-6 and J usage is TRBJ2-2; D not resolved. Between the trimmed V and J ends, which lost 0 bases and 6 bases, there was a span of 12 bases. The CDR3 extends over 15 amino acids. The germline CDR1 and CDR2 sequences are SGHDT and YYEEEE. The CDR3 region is CASSLALGQAGELFF. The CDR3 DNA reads TGTGCCAGCAGCTTGGCCCTAGGGCAGGCCGGGGAGCTGTTTTTT.

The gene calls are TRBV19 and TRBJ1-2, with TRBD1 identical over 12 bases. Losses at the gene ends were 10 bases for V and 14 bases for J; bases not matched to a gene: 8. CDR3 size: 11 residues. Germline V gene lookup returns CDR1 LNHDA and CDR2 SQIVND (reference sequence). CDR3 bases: TGTGCCACCAGGGACAGGGGGCCGAGGACCTTC. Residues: CATRDRGPRTF. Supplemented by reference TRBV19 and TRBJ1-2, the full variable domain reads DGGITQSPKYLFRKEGQNVTLSCEQNLNHDAMYWYRQDPGQGLRLIYYSQIVNDFQKGDIAEGYSVSREKKESFPLTVTSAQKNPTAFYLCATRDRGPRTFGSGTRLTVV.

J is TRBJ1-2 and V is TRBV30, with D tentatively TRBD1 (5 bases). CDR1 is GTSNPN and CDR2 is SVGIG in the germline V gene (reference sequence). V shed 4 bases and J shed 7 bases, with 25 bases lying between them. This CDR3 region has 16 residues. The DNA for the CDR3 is TGTGCCTGGACTCAATCAGATAAAGCAGGGCGAGGTGGCTACACCTTC. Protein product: CAWTQSDKAGRGGYTF. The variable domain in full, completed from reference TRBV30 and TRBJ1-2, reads SQTIHQWPATLVQPVGSPLSLECTVEGTSNPNLYWYRQAAGRGLQLLFYSVGIGQISSEVPQNLSASRPQDRQFILSSKKLLLSDSGFYLCAWTQSDKAGRGGYTFGSGTRLTVV.

CDR3 coding DNA: TGTGCCAGCAGGGGAAAAAGGGACAACTACAATGAGCAGTTCTTC. It specifies CASRGKRDNYNEQFF. The V and J genes are TRBV25-1 and TRBJ2-1; maybe TRBD1 (6 bases). V was cut by 6 bases and J by 3 bases, with 15 bases left in between. Germline loops: CDR1 MGHDK, CDR2 SYGVNS. The CDR3 runs 15 residues.